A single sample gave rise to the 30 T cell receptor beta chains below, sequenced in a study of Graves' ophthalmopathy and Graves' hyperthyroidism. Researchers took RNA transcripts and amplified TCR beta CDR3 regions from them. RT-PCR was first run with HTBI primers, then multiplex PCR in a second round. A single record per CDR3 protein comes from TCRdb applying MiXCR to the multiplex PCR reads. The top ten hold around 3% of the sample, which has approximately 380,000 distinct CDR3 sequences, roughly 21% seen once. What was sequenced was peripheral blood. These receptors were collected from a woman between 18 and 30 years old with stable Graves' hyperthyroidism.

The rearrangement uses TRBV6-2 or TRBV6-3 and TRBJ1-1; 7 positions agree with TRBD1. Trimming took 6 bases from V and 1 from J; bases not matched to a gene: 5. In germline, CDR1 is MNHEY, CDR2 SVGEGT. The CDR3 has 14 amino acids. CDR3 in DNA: TGTGCCAGCAGGCGGGACAGAACGAACACTGAAGCTTTCTTT. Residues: CASRRDRTNTEAFF.

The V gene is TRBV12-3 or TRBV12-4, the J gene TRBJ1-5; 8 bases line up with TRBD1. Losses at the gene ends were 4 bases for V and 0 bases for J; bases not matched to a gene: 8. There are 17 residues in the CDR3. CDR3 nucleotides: TGTGCCAGCAGTTCCTTAAGGACAGGGAATAGCAATCAGCCCCAGCATTTT. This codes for CASSSLRTGNSNQPQHF.

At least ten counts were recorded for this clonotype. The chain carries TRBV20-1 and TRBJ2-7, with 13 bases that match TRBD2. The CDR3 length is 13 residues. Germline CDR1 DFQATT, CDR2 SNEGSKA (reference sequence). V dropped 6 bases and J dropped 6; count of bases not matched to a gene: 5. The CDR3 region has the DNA TGCAGTGCGCGGACTAGCGGGAGTCGCGAGCAGTACTTC. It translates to CSARTSGSREQYF.

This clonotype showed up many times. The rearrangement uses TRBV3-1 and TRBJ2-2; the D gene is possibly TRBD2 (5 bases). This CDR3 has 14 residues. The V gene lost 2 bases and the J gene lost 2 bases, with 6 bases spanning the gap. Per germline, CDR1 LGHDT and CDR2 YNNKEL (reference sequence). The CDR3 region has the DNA TGTGCCAGCAGCCAATCGGGAAACACCGGGGAGCTGTTTTTT. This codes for CASSQSGNTGELFF.

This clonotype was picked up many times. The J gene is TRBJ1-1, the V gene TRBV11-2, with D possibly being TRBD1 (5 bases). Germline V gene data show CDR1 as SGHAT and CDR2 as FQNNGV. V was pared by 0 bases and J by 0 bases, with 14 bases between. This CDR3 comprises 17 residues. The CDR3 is CASSLERGLVMNTEAFF. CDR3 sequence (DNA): TGTGCCAGCAGCTTAGAAAGGGGTCTAGTCATGAACACTGAAGCTTTCTTT. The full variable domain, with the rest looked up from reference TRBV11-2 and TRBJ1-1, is EAGVAQSPRYKIIEKRQSVAFWCNPISGHATLYWYQQILGQGPKLLIQFQNNGVVDDSQLPKDRFSAERLKGVDSTLKIQPAKLEDSAVYLCASSLERGLVMNTEAFFGQGTRLTVV.

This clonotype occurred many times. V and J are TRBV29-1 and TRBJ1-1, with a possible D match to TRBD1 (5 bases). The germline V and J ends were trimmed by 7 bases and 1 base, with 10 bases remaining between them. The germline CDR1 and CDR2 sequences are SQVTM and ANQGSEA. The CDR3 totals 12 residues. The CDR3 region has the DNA TGCAGCGCCGGGGGTAAGAACACTGAAGCTTTCTTT. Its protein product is CSAGGKNTEAFF.

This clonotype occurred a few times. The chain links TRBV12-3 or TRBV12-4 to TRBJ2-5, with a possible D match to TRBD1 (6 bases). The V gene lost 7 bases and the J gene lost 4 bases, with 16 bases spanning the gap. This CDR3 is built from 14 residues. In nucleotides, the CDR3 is TGTGCCAGCACCTCGCCGGACAGTGGAGAGACCCAGTACTTC. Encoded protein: CASTSPDSGETQYF.

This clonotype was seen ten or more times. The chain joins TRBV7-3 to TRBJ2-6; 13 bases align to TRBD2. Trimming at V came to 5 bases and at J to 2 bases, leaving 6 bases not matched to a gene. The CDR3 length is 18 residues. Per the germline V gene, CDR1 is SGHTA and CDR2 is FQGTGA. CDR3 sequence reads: CASSPGLAGAAGANVLTF. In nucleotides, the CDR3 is TGTGCCAGCAGCCCCGGACTAGCGGGAGCGGCTGGGGCCAACGTCCTGACTTTC.

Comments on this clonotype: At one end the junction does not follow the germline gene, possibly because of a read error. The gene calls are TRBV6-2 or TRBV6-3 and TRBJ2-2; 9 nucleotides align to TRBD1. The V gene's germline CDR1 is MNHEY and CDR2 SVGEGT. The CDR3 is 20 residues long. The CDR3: CAGSYSLTGTGFKVTGELFF. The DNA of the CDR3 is TGTGCCGGCAGTTACAGCCTAACCGGGACAGGGTTCAAGGTGACCGGGGAGCTGTTTTTT.

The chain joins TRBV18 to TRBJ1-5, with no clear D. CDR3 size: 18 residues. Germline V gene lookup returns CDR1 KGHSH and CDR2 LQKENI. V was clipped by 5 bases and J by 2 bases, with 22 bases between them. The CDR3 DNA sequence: TGTGCCAGCTCATCAGTTCGGGGTGGGCCCCCTCGCAATCAGCCCCAGCATTTT. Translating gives CASSSVRGGPPRNQPQHF.

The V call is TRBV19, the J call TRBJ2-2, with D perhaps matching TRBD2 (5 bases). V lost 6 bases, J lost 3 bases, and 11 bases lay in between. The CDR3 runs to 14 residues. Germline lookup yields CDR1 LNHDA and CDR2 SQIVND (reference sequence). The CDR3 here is CASSDGGHTGELFF. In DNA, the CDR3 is TGTGCCAGTAGCGATGGAGGACACACCGGGGAGCTGTTTTTT.

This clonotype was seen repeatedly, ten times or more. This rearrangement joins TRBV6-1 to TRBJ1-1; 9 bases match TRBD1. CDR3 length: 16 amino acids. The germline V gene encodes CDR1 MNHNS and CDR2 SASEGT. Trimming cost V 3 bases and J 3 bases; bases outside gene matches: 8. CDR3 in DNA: TGTGCCAGCAGTGACGACAGGGGGATTATCGACACTGAAGCTTTCTTT. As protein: CASSDDRGIIDTEAFF.

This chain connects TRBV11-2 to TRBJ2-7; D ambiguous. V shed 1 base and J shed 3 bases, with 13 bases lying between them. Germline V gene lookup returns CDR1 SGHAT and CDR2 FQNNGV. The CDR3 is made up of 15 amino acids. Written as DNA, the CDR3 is TGTGCCAGCAGCTTAGTGACGGACCCCTACTACGAGCAGTACTTC. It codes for CASSLVTDPYYEQYF.

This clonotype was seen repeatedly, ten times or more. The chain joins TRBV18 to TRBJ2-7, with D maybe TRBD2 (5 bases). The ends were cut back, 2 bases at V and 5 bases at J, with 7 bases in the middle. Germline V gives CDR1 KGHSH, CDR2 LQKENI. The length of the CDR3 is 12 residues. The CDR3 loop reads CASSPSRDEQYF. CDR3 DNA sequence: TGTGCCAGCTCACCATCGCGGGACGAGCAGTACTTC.

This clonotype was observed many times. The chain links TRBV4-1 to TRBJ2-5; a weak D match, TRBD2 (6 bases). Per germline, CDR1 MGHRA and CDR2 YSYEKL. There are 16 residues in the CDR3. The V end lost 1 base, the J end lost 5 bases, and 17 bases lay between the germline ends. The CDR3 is CASSQAPERRAETQYF. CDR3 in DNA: TGCGCCAGCAGCCAAGCCCCCGAGCGGAGGGCGGAGACCCAGTACTTC.

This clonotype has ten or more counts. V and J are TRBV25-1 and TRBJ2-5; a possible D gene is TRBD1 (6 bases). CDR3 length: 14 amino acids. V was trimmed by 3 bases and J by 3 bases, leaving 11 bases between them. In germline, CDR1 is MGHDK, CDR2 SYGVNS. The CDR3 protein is CASSELGAKETQYF. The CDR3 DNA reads TGTGCCAGCAGTGAGCTGGGGGCTAAAGAGACCCAGTACTTC.

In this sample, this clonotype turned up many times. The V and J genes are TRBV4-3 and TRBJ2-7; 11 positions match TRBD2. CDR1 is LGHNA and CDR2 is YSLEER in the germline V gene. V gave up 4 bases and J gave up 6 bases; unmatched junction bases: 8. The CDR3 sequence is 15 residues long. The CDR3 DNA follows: TGCGCCAGCAGCCGGAACCTAGCGGGAGGATCCGAGCAGTACTTC. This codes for CASSRNLAGGSEQYF.

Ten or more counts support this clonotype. The CDR3 DNA reads TGTGCCAGCAGTACAATATTGGGGACTTCCCCCAACGAGCAGTACTTC. Residues: CASSTILGTSPNEQYF. The chain couples TRBV27 to TRBJ2-7; tentatively, D is TRBD2 (6 bases). The V gene's germline CDR1 is MNHEY and CDR2 SMNVEV (reference sequence). The CDR3 has 16 amino acids. Trimming took 5 bases from V and 5 from J, leaving 22 bases between them.

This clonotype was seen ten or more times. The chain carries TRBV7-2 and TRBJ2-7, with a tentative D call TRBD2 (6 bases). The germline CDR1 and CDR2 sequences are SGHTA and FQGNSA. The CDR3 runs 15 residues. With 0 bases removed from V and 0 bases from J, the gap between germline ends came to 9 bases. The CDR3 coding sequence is TGTGCCAGCAGCTTAGCGGCGGGGAGCTCCTACGAGCAGTACTTC. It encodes CASSLAAGSSYEQYF.

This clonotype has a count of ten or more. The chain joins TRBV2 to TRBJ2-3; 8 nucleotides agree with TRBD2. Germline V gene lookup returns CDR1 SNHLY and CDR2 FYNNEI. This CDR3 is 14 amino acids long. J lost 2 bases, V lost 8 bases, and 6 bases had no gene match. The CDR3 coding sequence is TGTGCCAGCTTGCGGGAGGACTACACAGATACGCAGTATTTT. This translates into CASLREDYTDTQYF. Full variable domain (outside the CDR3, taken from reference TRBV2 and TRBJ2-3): EPEVTQTPSHQVTQMGQEVILRCVPISNHLYFYWYRQILGQKVEFLVSFYNNEISEKSEIFDDQFSVERPDGSNFTLKIRSTKLEDSAMYFCASLREDYTDTQYFGPGTRLTVL.

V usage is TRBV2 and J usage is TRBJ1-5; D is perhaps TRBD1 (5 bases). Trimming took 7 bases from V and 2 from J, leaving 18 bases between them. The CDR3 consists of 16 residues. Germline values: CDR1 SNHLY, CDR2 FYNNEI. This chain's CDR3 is CASTQGRFSGNQPQHF. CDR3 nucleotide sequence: TGTGCCAGCACTCAGGGTAGATTCTCGGGCAATCAGCCCCAGCATTTT. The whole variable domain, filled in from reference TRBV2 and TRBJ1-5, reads EPEVTQTPSHQVTQMGQEVILRCVPISNHLYFYWYRQILGQKVEFLVSFYNNEISEKSEIFDDQFSVERPDGSNFTLKIRSTKLEDSAMYFCASTQGRFSGNQPQHFGDGTRLSIL.

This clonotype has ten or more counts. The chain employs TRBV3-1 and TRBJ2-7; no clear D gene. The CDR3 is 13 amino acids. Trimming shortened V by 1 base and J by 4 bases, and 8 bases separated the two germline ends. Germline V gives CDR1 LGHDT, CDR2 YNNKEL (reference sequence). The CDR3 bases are TGTGCCAGCAGCCAAGCTGACGGATACGAGCAGTACTTC. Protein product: CASSQADGYEQYF.

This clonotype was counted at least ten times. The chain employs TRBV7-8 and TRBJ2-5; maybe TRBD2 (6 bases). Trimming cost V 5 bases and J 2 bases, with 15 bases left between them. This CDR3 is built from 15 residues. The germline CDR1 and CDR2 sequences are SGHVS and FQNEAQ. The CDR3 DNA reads TGTGCCAGCAGCGATCGCGGGGAGGAACAAGAGACCCAGTACTTC. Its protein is CASSDRGEEQETQYF.

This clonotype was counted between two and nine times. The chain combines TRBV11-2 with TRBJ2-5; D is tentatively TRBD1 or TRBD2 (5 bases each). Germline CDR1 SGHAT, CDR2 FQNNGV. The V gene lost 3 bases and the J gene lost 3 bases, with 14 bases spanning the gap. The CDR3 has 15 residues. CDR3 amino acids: CASSFRHGTKETQYF. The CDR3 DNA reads TGTGCCAGCAGCTTTCGCCATGGGACCAAAGAGACCCAGTACTTC.

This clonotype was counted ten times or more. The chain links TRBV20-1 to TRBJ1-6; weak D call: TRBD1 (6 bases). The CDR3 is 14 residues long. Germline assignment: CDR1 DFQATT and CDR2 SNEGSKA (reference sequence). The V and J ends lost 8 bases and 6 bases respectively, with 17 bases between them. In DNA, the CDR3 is TGCAGTAAAAATCGGGACATCGTTAATTCACCCCTCCACTTT. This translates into CSKNRDIVNSPLHF.

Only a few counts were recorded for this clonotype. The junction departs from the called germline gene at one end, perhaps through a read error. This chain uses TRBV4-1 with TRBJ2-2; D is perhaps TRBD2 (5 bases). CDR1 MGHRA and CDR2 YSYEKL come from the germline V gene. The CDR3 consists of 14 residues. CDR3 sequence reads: CASSQVQTTGELFF. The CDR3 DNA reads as TGCGCCAGCAGCCAAGTTCAGACCACCGGGGAGTTGTTTTTT.

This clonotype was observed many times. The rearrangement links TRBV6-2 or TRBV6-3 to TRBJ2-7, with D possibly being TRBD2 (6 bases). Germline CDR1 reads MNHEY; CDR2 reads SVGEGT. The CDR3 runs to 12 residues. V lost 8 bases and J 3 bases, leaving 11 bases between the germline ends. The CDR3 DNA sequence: TGTGCCAGCGTAGGCGGGAACTACGAGCAGTACTTC. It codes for CASVGGNYEQYF.

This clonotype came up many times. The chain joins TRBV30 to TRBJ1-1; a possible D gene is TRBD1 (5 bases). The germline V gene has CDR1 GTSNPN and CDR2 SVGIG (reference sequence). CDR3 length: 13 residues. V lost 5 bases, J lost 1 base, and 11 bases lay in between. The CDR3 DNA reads TGTGCCTGGGCTCGGGACTCGAACACTGAAGCTTTCTTT. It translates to CAWARDSNTEAFF.

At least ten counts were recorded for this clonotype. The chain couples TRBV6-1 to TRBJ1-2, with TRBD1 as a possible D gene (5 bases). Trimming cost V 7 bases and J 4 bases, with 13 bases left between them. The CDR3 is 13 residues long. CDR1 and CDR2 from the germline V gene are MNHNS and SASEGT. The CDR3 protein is CASNQGNGYGYTF. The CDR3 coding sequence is TGTGCCAGCAACCAGGGAAACGGCTATGGCTACACCTTC.

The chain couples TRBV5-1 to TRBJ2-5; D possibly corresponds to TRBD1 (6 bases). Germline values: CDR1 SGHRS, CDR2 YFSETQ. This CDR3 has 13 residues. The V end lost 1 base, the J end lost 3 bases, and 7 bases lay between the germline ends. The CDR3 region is CASSLRDKETQYF. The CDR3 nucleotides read TGCGCCAGCAGCTTGCGGGACAAAGAGACCCAGTACTTC.